The 31 T cell receptor beta chains below all came from one sample that was sequenced in a study of cytomegalovirus exposure and HLA in healthy donors. The primer mix had 60 Vbeta and 13 Jbeta primers. Repertoires were generated with immunoSEQ multiplex PCR, while TCRdb's copy carries only in-frame clones and drops some. The table lists hundreds of thousands of clones, around 80% of them singletons. Sample: PBMCs. The receptors come from a woman in her thirties or forties in good health and CMV-seronegative.

This clone was counted a few times. The CDR3 DNA reads as TGCGCCAGCAGCCAGACCACCAGGGACAGGAATGAAAAACTGTTTTTT. Translation gives CASSQTTRDRNEKLFF. V gene TRBV4-3 combines with J gene TRBJ1-4; 8 bases are shared with TRBD1. The germline CDR1 and CDR2 sequences are LGHNA and YSLEER. V was clipped by 3 bases and J by 5 bases; unmatched bases: 8. The CDR3 runs 16 residues.

This chain links TRBV4-3 with TRBJ2-1; the D gene is possibly TRBD2 (5 bases). The CDR3 spans 15 residues. CDR1 and CDR2 from the germline V gene are LGHNA and YSLEER. Trimming removed 0 bases at V and 10 bases at J, with 16 bases between. DNA of the CDR3: TGCGCCAGCAGCCAAGAGGCGGGCGCAATAGGGGAGCAGTTCTTC. It codes for CASSQEAGAIGEQFF.

The rearrangement uses TRBV19 and TRBJ1-5; TRBD1 aligns across 7 bases. Trimming removed 1 base from V and 7 bases from J; junction bases left unmatched: 7. The V gene's germline CDR1 is LNHDA and CDR2 SQIVND (reference sequence). The length of the CDR3 is 15 residues. The CDR3 loop reads CASSIARTGNQPQHF. DNA for the CDR3: TGTGCCAGTAGTATAGCCCGGACAGGAAACCAGCCCCAGCATTTT. Full variable domain (remainder filled in from reference TRBV19 and TRBJ1-5): DGGITQSPKYLFRKEGQNVTLSCEQNLNHDAMYWYRQDPGQGLRLIYYSQIVNDFQKGDIAEGYSVSREKKESFPLTVTSAQKNPTAFYLCASSIARTGNQPQHFGDGTRLSIL.

The chain recombines TRBV28 with TRBJ2-7; 8 nucleotides line up with TRBD1. The V and J ends lost 5 bases and 3 bases, in that order; junction bases with no gene match: 12. The length of the CDR3 is 16 residues. CDR1 is MDHEN and CDR2 is SYDVKM in the germline V gene. The CDR3: CASSQNDRGWVYEQYF. The CDR3 DNA reads as TGTGCCAGCAGTCAAAACGACAGGGGATGGGTCTACGAGCAGTACTTC.

The chain uses TRBV7-2 and TRBJ1-5, with D possibly being TRBD1 (5 bases). Trimming took 1 base from V and 6 from J, leaving 13 bases between them. This CDR3 contains 15 residues. Per the germline V gene, CDR1 is SGHTA and CDR2 is FQGNSA. CDR3 coding DNA: TGTGCCAGCAGCTTAGTGGGACTTGGTGGTCAGCCCCAGCATTTT. Translated: CASSLVGLGGQPQHF.

The gene calls are TRBV7-2 and TRBJ1-5; D gene unclear. Germline assignment: CDR1 SGHTA and CDR2 FQGNSA. V lost 9 bases and J 2 bases, leaving 14 bases between the germline ends. This CDR3 has 14 residues. The CDR3 nucleotides read TGTGCCAGTAGGCGCCTAGATGGCAATCAGCCCCAGCATTTT. Translating gives CASRRLDGNQPQHF.

This chain links TRBV2 with TRBJ2-4; tentatively, D is TRBD1 (6 bases). Per the germline V gene, CDR1 is SNHLY and CDR2 is FYNNEI. The CDR3 has 13 amino acids. Trimming took off 7 bases at V and 6 bases at J, with 13 bases between the two ends. CDR3 coding DNA: TGTGCCAGCAAAGTATCCAGGGGAAACATTCAGTACTTC. Encoded protein: CASKVSRGNIQYF.

The CDR3 nucleotides are TGTGCCAGCAGCCGTGGGGGGGGACGCACAGATACGCAGTATTTT. Its protein is CASSRGGGRTDTQYF. J is TRBJ2-3 and V is TRBV6-5; 7 nucleotides match TRBD2. V shed 6 bases, J shed 1 base, and the junction held 7 bases outside the gene matches. Germline loops: CDR1 MNHEY, CDR2 SVGAGI. The CDR3 has 15 residues.

A note on this clone: Other DNA sequences within the sample encode an identical CDR3. This rearrangement joins TRBV30 to TRBJ1-6; 7 bases are a match to TRBD1. The CDR3 runs to 15 residues. J was trimmed by 4 bases and V by 1 base; bases with no gene match: 4. Germline CDR1 is GTSNPN and CDR2 is SVGIG (reference sequence). CDR3 in amino acids: CAWSGQGEYNSPLHF. Here the CDR3 DNA reads TGTGCCTGGAGTGGACAGGGAGAATATAATTCACCCCTCCACTTT.

J is TRBJ1-2 and V is TRBV15; 10 positions match TRBD1. Germline CDR1 LNHNV, CDR2 YYDKDF (reference sequence). V shed 0 bases and J 8 bases; nucleotides not matched to a gene: 6. CDR3 length: 15 residues. DNA for the CDR3: TGTGCCACCAGCAGAGAAAAAGGGACAGGGGTCGGCTACACCTTC. It encodes CATSREKGTGVGYTF.

The chain joins TRBV7-3 to TRBJ1-1; D ambiguous. Trimming left V 0 bases short and J 4 bases short, with 6 bases between. CDR3 length: 13 residues. CDR1 and CDR2 from the germline V gene are SGHTA and FQGTGA. Here the CDR3 reads CASSLTLGTEAFF. The CDR3 DNA follows: TGTGCCAGCAGCTTAACTCTCGGCACTGAAGCTTTCTTT. Complete variable domain (other parts from reference TRBV7-3 and TRBJ1-1): GAGVSQTPSNKVTEKGKYVELRCDPISGHTALYWYRQSLGQGPEFLIYFQGTGAADDSGLPNDRFFAVRPEGSVSTLKIQRTERGDSAVYLCASSLTLGTEAFFGQGTRLTVV.

V and J are TRBV9 and TRBJ2-5; D is uncertain. The V end was cut by 3 bases, the J end by 3 bases, with 9 bases between. This CDR3 contains 13 residues. The germline V gene encodes CDR1 SGDLS and CDR2 YYNGEE. The CDR3 DNA sequence: TGTGCCAGCAGCGCAGCCACTAAAGAGACCCAGTACTTC. It is translated as CASSAATKETQYF.

As to this clone: At one boundary the junction diverges from the germline segment, which might be a read error. J is TRBJ2-1 and V is TRBV7-7; D perhaps matches TRBD2 (6 bases). There are 13 residues in the CDR3. CDR1 and CDR2 from the germline V gene are SSHAT and FNYEAQ (reference sequence). The CDR3 region is CASSLDSGNEQFF. The DNA of the CDR3 is TGTGCTAGCAGCTTAGATAGCGGCAATGAGCAGTTCTTC. Looking up the rest from reference TRBV7-7 and TRBJ2-1 gives the full variable domain: GAGVSQSPRYKVTKRGQDVTLRCDPISSHATLYWYQQALGQGPEFLTYFNYEAQPDKSGLPSDRFSAERPEGSISTLTIQRTEQRDSAMYRCASSLDSGNEQFFGPGTRLTVL.

The V and J genes are TRBV29-1 and TRBJ1-1; D is undetermined. The germline V and J ends were trimmed by 7 bases and 2 bases, with 11 bases remaining between them. The germline V gene has CDR1 SQVTM and CDR2 ANQGSEA. The CDR3 extends over 12 amino acids. CDR3 sequence: CSASVANTEAFF. The CDR3 DNA sequence: TGCAGCGCGAGCGTGGCCAACACTGAAGCTTTCTTT.

CDR3 sequence: CASSLSRGQGKGYTF. The CDR3 DNA reads as TGTGCCAGCAGTCTTTCACGAGGACAGGGGAAAGGCTACACCTTC. This sequence joins TRBV27 and TRBJ1-2; 9 positions match TRBD1. The CDR3 runs to 15 residues. CDR1 and CDR2 from the germline V gene are MNHEY and SMNVEV (reference sequence). V was clipped by 5 bases and J by 8 bases; unmatched bases: 12.

The rearrangement uses TRBV5-5 and TRBJ2-7; 10 bases fit TRBD1. The length of the CDR3 is 16 residues. V shed 4 bases, J shed 2 bases, and the junction held 9 bases outside the gene matches. CDR1 and CDR2 from the germline V gene are SGHKS and YYEKEE (reference sequence). The CDR3 is CASSPFSGQGAYEQYF. The CDR3 DNA follows: TGTGCCAGCAGCCCGTTTAGCGGACAGGGGGCCTACGAGCAGTACTTC.

DNA for the CDR3: TGTGCCAGCAGTGGGGACAGGGGGCGAATCCAAGAGACCCAGTACTTC. The encoded protein is CASSGDRGRIQETQYF. The chain couples TRBV2 to TRBJ2-5; TRBD1 aligns across 12 bases. The CDR3 is 16 residues long. With V trimmed by 4 bases and J by 1 base, 4 bases remained unmatched. Germline lookup yields CDR1 SNHLY and CDR2 FYNNEI.

The V and J genes are TRBV5-5 and TRBJ2-5; 9 bases align to TRBD2. The CDR3 contains 15 residues. V lost 0 bases, J lost 5 bases, and 5 bases stayed unmatched. Germline V gene lookup returns CDR1 SGHKS and CDR2 YYEKEE (reference sequence). CDR3 bases: TGTGCCAGCAGCTTGGCTGGGACTAGCCTCGAGACCCAGTACTTC. This codes for CASSLAGTSLETQYF.

The rearrangement uses TRBV2 and TRBJ1-4; 7 bases are a match to TRBD1. This CDR3 region has 16 residues. V was pared by 7 bases and J by 0 bases, with 8 bases of the junction left unmatched. Germline CDR1 is SNHLY and CDR2 is FYNNEI. The CDR3 bases are TGTGCCAGCAAGTACAGGGGCGATTCAACTAATGAAAAACTGTTTTTT. The encoded protein is CASKYRGDSTNEKLFF.

The V and J genes are TRBV7-9 and TRBJ1-2; no clear D. V was trimmed by 2 bases and J by 5 bases, leaving 9 bases between them. Germline V CDR1 and CDR2: SEHNR, FQNEAQ (reference sequence). CDR3 length equals 13 residues. CDR3: CASSLNTQYGYTF. CDR3 coding DNA: TGTGCCAGCAGCTTAAACACCCAGTATGGCTACACCTTC. Based on the CDR3 plus reference TRBV7-9 and TRBJ1-2, the full variable domain is DTGVSQNPRHKITKRGQNVTFRCDPISEHNRLYWYRQTLGQGPEFLTYFQNEAQLEKSRLLSDRFSAERPKGSFSTLEIQRTEQGDSAMYLCASSLNTQYGYTFGSGTRLTVV.

The rearrangement uses TRBV6-5 and TRBJ1-1, with D possibly TRBD1 on 5 matching bases. V lost 6 bases and J lost 1, with 15 bases in between. From germline, CDR1 is MNHEY and CDR2 SVGAGI. CDR3 length: 15 amino acids. CDR3 DNA: TGTGCCAGCAGCCCCCTCGGGGGAAAGAACACTGAAGCTTTCTTT. Translating gives CASSPLGGKNTEAFF.

This rearrangement joins TRBV7-2 to TRBJ2-5; D remains unclear. The CDR3 totals 11 residues. Trimming stripped 5 bases from V and 3 bases from J, with 4 bases between. Germline V gene lookup returns CDR1 SGHTA and CDR2 FQGNSA. Written as DNA, the CDR3 is TGTGCCAGCAGCCCTAAAGAGACCCAGTACTTC. Protein product: CASSPKETQYF.

The gene calls are TRBV5-6 and TRBJ1-3; weak D call: TRBD1 (5 bases). V lost 3 bases and J 0 bases, leaving 19 bases between the germline ends. This CDR3 contains 18 residues. From germline, CDR1 is SGHDT and CDR2 YYEEEE. The CDR3 region is CASSWGVSGASSGNTIYF. As DNA, the CDR3 is TGTGCCAGCAGCTGGGGGGTGAGCGGGGCCTCCTCTGGAAACACCATATATTTT. The complete variable domain, with remaining parts taken from reference TRBV5-6 and TRBJ1-3, reads DAGVTQSPTHLIKTRGQQVTLRCSPKSGHDTVSWYQQALGQGPQFIFQYYEEEERQRGNFPDRFSGHQFPNYSSELNVNALLLGDSALYLCASSWGVSGASSGNTIYFGEGSWLTVV.

V gene TRBV4-1 combines with J gene TRBJ2-5; 8 nucleotides align to TRBD2. Germline CDR1 is MGHRA and CDR2 is YSYEKL. Losses at the gene ends were 4 bases for V and 5 bases for J; bases not matched to a gene: 3. The CDR3 runs 13 residues. CDR3 protein: CASSLRLAETQYF. DNA for the CDR3: TGCGCCAGCAGCCTACGACTAGCGGAGACCCAGTACTTC.

The table lists this clone with a few counts. The chain carries TRBV5-6 and TRBJ1-4; unclear D gene. The CDR3 totals 16 residues. Germline V CDR1 and CDR2: SGHDT, YYEEEE. V lost 1 base, J lost 8 bases, and 18 bases lay in between. The CDR3, as DNA: TGTGCCAGCAGCTTGTGGCAGGAGGAAGGAGGGGAAAAACTGTTTTTT. This encodes CASSLWQEEGGEKLFF.

V usage is TRBV5-6 and J usage is TRBJ2-3; no clear D gene. V was cut by 1 base and J by 3 bases, with 6 bases left in between. The length of the CDR3 is 13 residues. Germline V gene lookup returns CDR1 SGHDT and CDR2 YYEEEE. In DNA form, the CDR3 reads TGTGCCAGCAGCTTGTCAGATACAGATACGCAGTATTTT. Protein product: CASSLSDTDTQYF.

The chain carries TRBV5-1 and TRBJ1-5; no clear D gene. Looked up from germline, CDR1 is SGHRS and CDR2 is YFSETQ. The CDR3 extends over 15 amino acids. The germline V and J ends were trimmed by 1 base and 4 bases, with 12 bases remaining between them. CDR3 loop: CASSLIGSSNQPQHF. In DNA, the CDR3 is TGCGCCAGCAGCTTGATTGGCAGTTCTAATCAGCCCCAGCATTTT. Full variable domain (remainder filled in from reference TRBV5-1 and TRBJ1-5): KAGVTQTPRYLIKTRGQQVTLSCSPISGHRSVSWYQQTPGQGLQFLFEYFSETQRNKGNFPGRFSGRQFSNSRSEMNVSTLELGDSALYLCASSLIGSSNQPQHFGDGTRLSIL.

The V and J genes are TRBV18 and TRBJ1-2; D is perhaps TRBD1 (5 bases). The germline gives CDR1 KGHSH, CDR2 LQKENI. The CDR3 length is 12 residues. The V end was cut by 2 bases, the J end by 8 bases, with 9 bases between. CDR3 residues: CASSPGTAGYTF. CDR3 nucleotide sequence: TGTGCCAGCTCACCAGGGACTGCAGGCTACACCTTC.

The chain has TRBV15 and TRBJ1-4; 8 positions match TRBD1. Per germline, CDR1 LNHNV and CDR2 YYDKDF (reference sequence). The CDR3 is 17 residues long. J lost 7 bases, V lost 2 bases, and 12 bases had no gene match. CDR3 in DNA: TGTGCCACCAGCAGACCCCCGGGGGGACAGGTGACTGAAAAACTGTTTTTT. It codes for CATSRPPGGQVTEKLFF.

This clone was observed a handful of times. The CDR3 loop is CASSQDLWLAGGGSTDTQYF. CDR3 in DNA: TGCGCCAGCAGCCAAGATCTGTGGCTAGCGGGGGGTGGCAGCACAGATACGCAGTATTTT. The chain has TRBV4-3 and TRBJ2-3; TRBD2 aligns across 11 bases. Germline assignment: CDR1 LGHNA and CDR2 YSLEER. The CDR3 extends over 20 amino acids. Germline trimming cut 0 bases from V and 0 bases from J; bases unmatched to any gene: 11.

A remark on this clone: The junction differs from germline at one of its ends, possibly a read error. This sequence joins TRBV4-2 and TRBJ2-5; 8 bases align to TRBD1. The CDR3 sequence is 15 residues long. CDR1 and CDR2 (germline): LGHNA, YNFKEQ. CDR3 sequence (DNA): TGTGCCAGCACCCAAGAGGCAGGGGGCGTAGAGACCCAGTACTTC. It translates to CASTQEAGGVETQYF.